This entry lists 18 T cell receptor beta chains sequenced from one sample in a study of beta chain features in type 1 diabetes. TCRB transcripts that were expressed got sequenced, as all of the isolated RNA had been reverse transcribed. Using immunoSEQ multiplex PCR, the repertoire was profiled, and TCRdb retains in-frame clones only, with some absent. This table holds 810,000 or so clones, 15% to 20% found once. Sample: naive CD4+ T cells from blood. The receptors derive from a woman aged 18-30 years in good health.

The rearrangement uses TRBV28 and TRBJ1-2; D call uncertain. Germline V gene data show CDR1 as MDHEN and CDR2 as SYDVKM. Between the trimmed V and J ends, which lost 5 bases and 1 base, there was a span of 29 bases. This CDR3 has 20 residues. This CDR3 is CASSAHPLSGRVGYNYGYTF. Written as DNA, the CDR3 is TGTGCCAGCAGTGCCCACCCCCTTTCGGGGAGGGTGGGGTATAACTATGGCTACACCTTC.

This clone was recorded a few times. This chain links TRBV5-1 with TRBJ1-1; D not resolved. V was cut by 4 bases and J by 1 base, with 14 bases left in between. This CDR3 has 15 residues. The germline gives CDR1 SGHRS, CDR2 YFSETQ. The CDR3 is CASSHTGPWNTEAFF. For the CDR3, the DNA is TGCGCCAGCAGCCACACCGGGCCGTGGAACACTGAAGCTTTCTTT. The entire variable domain, with the rest obtained from reference TRBV5-1 and TRBJ1-1, is as follows: KAGVTQTPRYLIKTRGQQVTLSCSPISGHRSVSWYQQTPGQGLQFLFEYFSETQRNKGNFPGRFSGRQFSNSRSEMNVSTLELGDSALYLCASSHTGPWNTEAFFGQGTRLTVV.

This clone was recorded a few times. This chain connects TRBV7-2 to TRBJ2-7; 7 bases fit TRBD2. The CDR3 has 16 amino acids. Germline V gene sequence: CDR1 SGHTA, CDR2 FQGNSA. The ends lost 2 bases at V and 2 bases at J; junction bases unmatched: 9. The CDR3 loop is CASSLRYSAGTYEQYF. CDR3 sequence (DNA): TGTGCCAGCAGCTTAAGGTACTCAGCGGGAACCTACGAGCAGTACTTC.

This clone was seen a handful of times. The rearrangement links TRBV5-4 to TRBJ2-3; D gene uncertain. The CDR3 totals 12 residues. Germline-derived CDR1 and CDR2 are SGHNT and YYREEE (reference sequence). V dropped 4 bases and J dropped 5 bases, with 8 bases sitting between them. The CDR3 nucleotides are TGTGCCAGCAGCCGTGATAGAGATACGCAGTATTTT. Protein: CASSRDRDTQYF.

The chain couples TRBV4-3 to TRBJ2-5, with D possibly being TRBD2 (5 bases). CDR1 is LGHNA and CDR2 is YSLEER in the germline V gene. V lost 0 bases to trimming and J lost 5 bases, with 16 bases between them. The CDR3 loop spans 16 amino acids. The CDR3 region has the DNA TGCGCCAGCAGCCAAGATCCTCCGGGAAAGAGTGAGACCCAGTACTTC. This sequence encodes CASSQDPPGKSETQYF.

This clone was seen a few times. The V call is TRBV28, the J call TRBJ2-5; the match to TRBD1 covers 11 bases. V shed 8 bases, J shed 5 bases, and the junction held 10 bases outside the gene matches. CDR1 is MDHEN and CDR2 is SYDVKM in the germline V gene. This CDR3 is 15 amino acids long. The CDR3 loop is CASGRTGGAVETQYF. CDR3 nucleotide sequence: TGTGCCAGCGGAAGGACAGGGGGCGCCGTGGAGACCCAGTACTTC.

The chain couples TRBV11-2 to TRBJ2-7; D might be TRBD1 (5 bases). The V end was cut by 4 bases, the J end by 3 bases, with 13 bases between. This CDR3 has 14 residues. In germline, CDR1 is SGHAT, CDR2 FQNNGV. CDR3 DNA sequence: TGTGCCAGCAGCTCCCTCAGGGAACTCTACGAGCAGTACTTC. Encoded protein: CASSSLRELYEQYF.

Turning to this clone: Additional DNA sequences in this sample encode the identical CDR3. The chain has TRBV7-9 and TRBJ2-5; D is unresolved. Trimming removed 5 bases at V and 4 bases at J, with 8 bases between. Germline V CDR1 and CDR2: SEHNR, FQNEAQ (reference sequence). The CDR3 length is 12 residues. In nucleotides, the CDR3 is TGTGCCAGCAGCCTCCGTGGAGAGACCCAGTACTTC. This translates into CASSLRGETQYF. Looking up the rest from reference TRBV7-9 and TRBJ2-5 gives the full variable domain: DTGVSQNPRHKITKRGQNVTFRCDPISEHNRLYWYRQTLGQGPEFLTYFQNEAQLEKSRLLSDRFSAERPKGSFSTLEIQRTEQGDSAMYLCASSLRGETQYFGPGTRLLVL.

This clone was found a few times. The chain carries TRBV4-3 and TRBJ2-7; perhaps D is TRBD1 or TRBD2 (6 bases each). This CDR3 has 16 residues. Trimming stripped 1 base from V and 3 bases from J, with 16 bases between. In germline, CDR1 is LGHNA, CDR2 YSLEER. CDR3 nucleotide sequence: TGCGCCAGCAGCCAAGGCGGTTCGGGGGCAGGCTACGAGCAGTACTTC. Its translation is CASSQGGSGAGYEQYF.

The CDR3 here is CASSRDRGDTIYF. For the CDR3, the DNA is TGTGCCAGCAGTCGGGACAGGGGAGACACCATATATTTT. The rearrangement uses TRBV27 and TRBJ1-3, with 10 bases aligning to TRBD1. Germline CDR1 is MNHEY and CDR2 is SMNVEV (reference sequence). The CDR3 runs to 13 residues. J lost 8 bases, V lost 5 bases, and 3 bases had no gene match.

This clone appeared a few times. The rearrangement joins TRBV18 to TRBJ2-7; TRBD1 or TRBD2 may be the D gene (5 bases each). The V gene lost 0 bases and the J gene lost 7 bases, with 28 bases spanning the gap. This CDR3 spans 19 amino acids. Germline V CDR1 and CDR2: KGHSH, LQKENI. CDR3 sequence: CASSPPVVPRQLGPGEQYF. CDR3 bases: TGTGCCAGCTCACCACCGGTTGTTCCCCGACAACTGGGGCCGGGGGAGCAGTACTTC.

This clone appeared a single time. This CDR3 is also generated by other DNA sequences in the sample. V gene TRBV9 combines with J gene TRBJ2-7; unclear D gene. CDR1 SGDLS and CDR2 YYNGEE come from the germline V gene. V was clipped by 0 bases and J by 7 bases, with 5 bases between them. The CDR3 is 11 residues long. The CDR3 here is CASSVVGEQYF. The CDR3 region has the DNA TGTGCCAGCAGCGTAGTCGGAGAGCAGTACTTC.

This clone was seen only once. V and J are TRBV7-2 and TRBJ2-3; D remains unclear. Trimming took off 0 bases at V and 9 bases at J, with 7 bases between the two ends. The CDR3 contains 12 residues. In germline, CDR1 is SGHTA, CDR2 FQGNSA. CDR3 loop: CASSLAPGTQYF. The CDR3 DNA reads as TGTGCCAGCAGCTTAGCCCCAGGAACGCAGTATTTT.

This clone was recorded a few times. The chain couples TRBV11-3 to TRBJ2-1; D is unclear. This CDR3 comprises 13 residues. The ends were cut back, 3 bases at V and 9 bases at J, with 12 bases in the middle. The V gene's germline CDR1 is SGHNT and CDR2 YENEEA. CDR3 amino acids: CASSFMASVEQFF. In DNA form, the CDR3 reads TGTGCCAGCAGCTTTATGGCCAGCGTTGAGCAGTTCTTC.

A few counts support this clone. The chain has TRBV18 and TRBJ2-7, with TRBD1 identical over 7 bases. Trimming cost V 5 bases and J 4 bases; bases outside gene matches: 5. The V gene's germline CDR1 is KGHSH and CDR2 LQKENI. The CDR3 covers 13 residues. CDR3: CASSSTGEYEQYF. The DNA of the CDR3 is TGTGCCAGCTCATCCACAGGGGAATACGAGCAGTACTTC. Supplemented by reference TRBV18 and TRBJ2-7, the full variable domain reads NAGVMQNPRHLVRRRGQEARLRCSPMKGHSHVYWYRQLPEEGLKFMVYLQKENIIDESGMPKERFSAEFPKEGPSILRIQQVVRGDSAAYFCASSSTGEYEQYFGPGTRLTVT.

The chain couples TRBV9 to TRBJ2-1; 7 bases align to TRBD2. The germline V gene encodes CDR1 SGDLS and CDR2 YYNGEE. This CDR3 is 16 amino acids long. V lost 4 bases, J lost 0 bases, and 7 bases stayed unmatched. CDR3 sequence reads: CASSPGGGSSYNEQFF. The CDR3 bases are TGTGCCAGCAGCCCCGGAGGCGGGAGCTCCTACAATGAGCAGTTCTTC. Filled out from reference TRBV9 and TRBJ2-1, the complete variable domain reads DSGVTQTPKHLITATGQRVTLRCSPRSGDLSVYWYQQSLDQGLQFLIQYYNGEERAKGNILERFSAQQFPDLHSELNLSSLELGDSALYFCASSPGGGSSYNEQFFGPGTRLTVL.

Remarks on this clone: Other DNA sequences in the sample encode the same CDR3. The chain joins TRBV19 to TRBJ2-3, with D unclear. V gave up 1 base and J gave up 6 bases, with 2 bases separating them. The CDR3 runs to 11 residues. Germline V gene data show CDR1 as LNHDA and CDR2 as SQIVND (reference sequence). CDR3 sequence reads: CASSIGDTQYF. DNA of the CDR3: TGTGCCAGTAGTATAGGGGATACGCAGTATTTT. Full variable domain (rest looked up from reference TRBV19 and TRBJ2-3): DGGITQSPKYLFRKEGQNVTLSCEQNLNHDAMYWYRQDPGQGLRLIYYSQIVNDFQKGDIAEGYSVSREKKESFPLTVTSAQKNPTAFYLCASSIGDTQYFGPGTRLTVL.

The V and J genes are TRBV28 and TRBJ2-5; 8 nucleotides align to TRBD2. V lost 2 bases, J lost 5 bases, and 4 bases stayed unmatched. Germline-derived CDR1 and CDR2 are MDHEN and SYDVKM. CDR3 size: 14 residues. CDR3 bases: TGTGCCAGCAGTTTACCAGCGGGGGAGGAGACCCAGTACTTC. It translates to CASSLPAGEETQYF.